Shown below are 4 T cell receptor beta chains from a single sample sequenced in a study of breast tumors, draining lymph nodes, adjacent tissues. Axillary draining lymph nodes of breast cancer patients supplied the node samples. TCRdb analysed the multiplex PCR reads with MiXCR anew, one entry per CDR3 protein. The data show tens of thousands of distinct CDR3 sequences, roughly 28% seen once. The specimen sequenced was axillary lymph node tissue. All receptors derive from a female donor with breast cancer. Some clones in this sample may be carry-over from other donors' samples.

Remarks on this clonotype: A read error may explain this, as a much larger clone is one base away. The chain's CDR3 is CSAVRLAASSQQYF. The CDR3 bases are TGCAGTGCTGTCAGACTAGCGGCCTCCTCCCAGCAGTACTTC. The V and J genes are TRBV20-1 and TRBJ2-7; TRBD2 matches 9 bases. The CDR3 loop spans 14 amino acids. The J segment lost 8 bases and the V segment lost 5 bases, leaving 13 bases of the junction unmatched. Germline CDR1 reads DFQATT; CDR2 reads SNEGSKA (reference sequence).

A few counts support this clonotype. This may be a read error, as it is one base from a much larger clone. The chain combines TRBV6-1 with TRBJ2-3, with D perhaps being TRBD1 or TRBD2 (5 bases each). Trimming removed 6 bases from V and 0 bases from J, with 19 bases in between. Per the germline V gene, CDR1 is MNHNS and CDR2 is SASEGT. The CDR3 totals 17 residues. The CDR3 region is CASRLNPGTESTDTQYF. The CDR3 bases are TGTGCCAGCAGACTGAACCCAGGGACGGAAAGCACAGATACGCAGTATTTT.

This clonotype was picked up a small number of times. This may stem from a read error, because a much larger clone lies one nucleotide away. The rearrangement uses TRBV20-1 and TRBJ2-1; no clear D. This CDR3 has 16 amino acids. CDR1 is DFQATT and CDR2 is SNEGSKA in the germline V gene (reference sequence). The ends were cut back, 4 bases at V and 4 bases at J, with 20 bases in the middle. The CDR3 protein is CSAIIPMAVRYNEQFF. The CDR3 DNA reads TGCAGTGCTATTATCCCCATGGCTGTTAGGTACAATGAGCAGTTCTTC.

This clonotype was seen at least ten times. The V and J genes are TRBV12-3 or TRBV12-4 and TRBJ2-7; D unclear. V was trimmed by 8 bases and J by 3 bases, leaving 11 bases between them. CDR3 length equals 12 residues. In nucleotides, the CDR3 is TGTGCCAGCGGAACCCGGATCTACGAGCAGTACTTC. This encodes CASGTRIYEQYF.